Listed below are T cell receptor beta chains from one sample, sequenced in a study of cytomegalovirus exposure and HLA in healthy donors. Measured with immunoSEQ multiplex PCR; TCRdb has only the in-frame clones, and not every one. This sample carries 170,000 or so clones, roughly four fifths of them seen once, and the ten largest clones take over 1.5%. The material sequenced was PBMCs. These receptors were collected from a man over 45 in good health and CMV-seronegative. Each CDR3 is given with its conserved first and last residue. The order of the fields is clone size, J gene, D gene, V gene, CDR3 protein, CDR3 DNA. A D gene is named only where the DNA matches it firmly. Some rows mark clone size as missing; the rest say once, few, many or name a class of expanded clone.

NA | TRBJ1-2 | TRBD1 | TRBV28 | CASSLDRGYGYTF | TGTGCCAGCAGTTTGGACAGGGGATATGGCTACACCTTC
NA | TRBJ1-5 | TRBD1 | TRBV6-5 | CASSPGQGPNQPQHF | TGTGCCAGCAGTCCTGGACAGGGGCCCAATCAGCCCCAGCATTTT
NA | TRBJ2-7 | TRBD1 | TRBV25-1 | CASSNSGQGFNEQYF | TGTGCCAGCAGCAACTCGGGACAGGGGTTCAACGAGCAGTACTTC
NA | TRBJ2-7 | NA | TRBV11-1 | CASRGEQYF | TGTGCCAGTAGGGGCGAGCAGTACTTC
few | TRBJ2-7 | NA | TRBV5-1 | CASSLAQVPYEQYF | TGCGCCAGCAGCTTGGCACAGGTTCCCTACGAGCAGTACTTC
NA | TRBJ2-7 | NA | TRBV11-2 | CASSAGVWGDEQYF | TGTGCCAGCAGCGCCGGAGTTTGGGGGGATGAGCAGTACTTC
NA | TRBJ1-1 | TRBD1 | TRBV7-9 | CASSHRTGNTEAFF | TGTGCCAGCAGCCACAGGACAGGGAACACTGAAGCTTTCTTT
once | TRBJ2-1 | TRBD2 | TRBV19 | CASSITAGGPHEQFF | TGTGCCAGTAGTATAACTGCGGGAGGGCCGCATGAGCAGTTCTTC
NA | TRBJ1-5 | NA | TRBV7-9 | CASSLGGGRGGNQPQHF | TGTGCCAGCAGCTTAGGAGGAGGGAGGGGCGGGAATCAGCCCCAGCATTTT
NA | TRBJ2-7 | NA | TRBV27 | CASRRGQTYEQYF | TGTGCCAGCAGACGGGGACAAACCTACGAGCAGTACTTC
NA | TRBJ1-3 | NA | TRBV28 | CASSSSGFQPGNTIYF | TGTGCCAGCAGTTCTTCAGGGTTTCAGCCTGGAAACACCATATATTTT
NA | TRBJ1-6 | NA | TRBV7-2 | CASSLDRAGKGLSPLHF | TGTGCCAGCAGCTTAGACCGGGCAGGGAAAGGCCTTTCACCCCTCCACTTT
NA | TRBJ1-6 | NA | TRBV5-1 | CASSWAGERVSPLHF | TGCGCCAGCAGCTGGGCAGGGGAACGGGTTTCACCCCTCCACTTT
once | TRBJ2-3 | TRBD2 | TRBV28 | CASSLGEAGGAQYF | TGTGCCAGCAGTCTGGGGGAGGCGGGAGGGGCGCAGTATTTT
NA | TRBJ1-1 | NA | TRBV30 | CATRRISNTEAFF | TGTGCCACCCGGAGGATTTCGAACACTGAAGCTTTCTTT
NA | TRBJ2-2 | TRBD1 | TRBV7-2 | CASSTTGGAGTGELFF | TGTGCCAGCAGCACTACAGGGGGCGCTGGCACCGGGGAGCTGTTTTTT
NA | TRBJ1-3 | NA | TRBV5-1 | CASSLDIGNTIYF | TGCGCCAGCAGCTTGGACATCGGAAACACCATATATTTT
NA | TRBJ2-5 | NA | TRBV5-1 | CASSSSGLGKRETQYF | TGCGCCAGCAGCTCGTCCGGGCTGGGCAAGCGGGAGACCCAGTACTTC
once | TRBJ2-2 | TRBD1 | TRBV7-3 | CASSPQGANTGELFF | TGTGCCAGCAGCCCTCAGGGGGCCAACACCGGGGAGCTGTTTTTT
NA | TRBJ2-7 | NA | TRBV9 | CASSVTFVQGYEQYF | TGTGCCAGCAGCGTAACCTTCGTACAGGGCTACGAGCAGTACTTC
few | TRBJ1-1 | NA | TRBV4-3 | CASSQVRNTEAFF | TGCGCCAGCAGCCAGGTGAGGAACACTGAAGCTTTCTTT
NA | TRBJ2-7 | TRBD2 | TRBV10-3 | CAIMGGTYEQYF | TGTGCCATCATGGGGGGGACCTACGAGCAGTACTTC
few | TRBJ2-7 | NA | TRBV29-1 | CSVVREREQYF | TGCAGCGTTGTAAGGGAGAGGGAGCAGTACTTC
NA | TRBJ2-2 | TRBD2 | TRBV6-5 | CASSYYQRGGELFF | TGTGCCAGCAGTTACTACCAGCGGGGCGGGGAGCTGTTTTTT
NA | TRBJ1-6 | TRBD1 | TRBV4-3 | CASSQGSTGSIGKSPLHF | TGCGCCAGCAGCCAAGGGTCGACAGGGAGCATTGGAAAATCACCCCTCCACTTT
NA | TRBJ2-2 | TRBD2 | TRBV15 | CATRTAGGDTGELFF | TGTGCCACCAGAACAGCGGGAGGGGACACCGGGGAGCTGTTTTTT
few | TRBJ1-1 | NA | TRBV2 | CASSVFDRTEAFF | TGTGCCAGCAGTGTATTTGACAGAACTGAAGCTTTCTTT
NA | TRBJ1-1 | TRBD1 | TRBV2 | CASSDPGRGPEAFF | TGTGCCAGCAGTGATCCCGGAAGGGGGCCTGAAGCTTTCTTT
NA | TRBJ2-7 | NA | TRBV6-6 | CASSPSSLEQYF | TGTGCCAGCAGTCCTTCCTCCTTGGAGCAGTACTTC
NA | TRBJ1-1 | TRBD1 | TRBV27 | CATKTQGNMNTEAFF | TGTGCCACCAAGACACAGGGGAACATGAACACTGAAGCTTTCTTT
NA | TRBJ2-3 | TRBD1 | TRBV7-3 | CASSLHPWTGEGTGTDTQYF | TGTGCCAGCAGCCTCCACCCTTGGACAGGGGAAGGCACCGGCACAGATACGCAGTATTTT
NA | TRBJ2-3 | TRBD2 | TRBV7-6 | CASSSNSGGAVDTQYF | TGTGCCAGCAGCTCAAATAGCGGGGGGGCTGTAGATACGCAGTATTTT